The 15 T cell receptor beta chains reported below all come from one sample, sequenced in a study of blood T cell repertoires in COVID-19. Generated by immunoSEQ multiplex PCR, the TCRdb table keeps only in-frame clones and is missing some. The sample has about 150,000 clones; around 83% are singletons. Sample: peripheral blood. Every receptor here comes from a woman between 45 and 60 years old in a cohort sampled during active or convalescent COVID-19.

CDR3 sequence reads: CASSWSGGLSYEQYF. In DNA form, the CDR3 reads TGTGCCAGCAGCTGGAGCGGGGGGCTGTCCTACGAGCAGTACTTC. The V call is TRBV7-8, the J call TRBJ2-7; 9 bases map to TRBD2. The CDR3 is 15 amino acids. Germline CDR1 is SGHVS and CDR2 is FQNEAQ. Trimming at V came to 4 bases and at J to 1 base, leaving 5 bases not matched to a gene.

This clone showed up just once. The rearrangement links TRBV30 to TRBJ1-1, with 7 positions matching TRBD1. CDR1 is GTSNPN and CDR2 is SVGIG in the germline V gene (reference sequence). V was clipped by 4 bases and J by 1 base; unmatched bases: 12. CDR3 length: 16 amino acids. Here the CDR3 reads CAWTDRSLHRNTEAFF. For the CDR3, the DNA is TGTGCCTGGACGGACAGGTCGTTGCACAGGAACACTGAAGCTTTCTTT.

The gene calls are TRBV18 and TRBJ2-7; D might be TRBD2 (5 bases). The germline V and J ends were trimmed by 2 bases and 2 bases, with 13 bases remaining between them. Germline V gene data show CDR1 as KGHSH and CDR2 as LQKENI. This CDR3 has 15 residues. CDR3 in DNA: TGTGCCAGCTCACCAGGAGGCGTGGAAGCCTACGAGCAGTACTTC. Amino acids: CASSPGGVEAYEQYF. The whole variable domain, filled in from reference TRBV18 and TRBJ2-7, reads NAGVMQNPRHLVRRRGQEARLRCSPMKGHSHVYWYRQLPEEGLKFMVYLQKENIIDESGMPKERFSAEFPKEGPSILRIQQVVRGDSAAYFCASSPGGVEAYEQYFGPGTRLTVT.

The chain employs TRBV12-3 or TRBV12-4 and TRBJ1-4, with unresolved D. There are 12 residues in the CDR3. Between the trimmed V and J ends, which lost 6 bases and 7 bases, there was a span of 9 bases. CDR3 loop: CASSLRGEKLFF. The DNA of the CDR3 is TGTGCCAGCAGCCTCCGGGGTGAAAAACTGTTTTTT.

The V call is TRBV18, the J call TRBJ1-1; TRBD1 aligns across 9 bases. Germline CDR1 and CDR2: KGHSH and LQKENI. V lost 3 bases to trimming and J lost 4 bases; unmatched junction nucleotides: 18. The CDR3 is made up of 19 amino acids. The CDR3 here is CASSPFRDRVGGDGTEAFF. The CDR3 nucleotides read TGTGCCAGCTCACCTTTCCGGGACAGGGTCGGGGGTGATGGCACTGAAGCTTTCTTT.

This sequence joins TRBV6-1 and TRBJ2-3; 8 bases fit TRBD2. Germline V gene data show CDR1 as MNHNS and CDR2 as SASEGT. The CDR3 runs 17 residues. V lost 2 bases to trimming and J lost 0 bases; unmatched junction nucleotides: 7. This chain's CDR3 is CASSELAGASSTDTQYF. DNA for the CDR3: TGTGCCAGCAGTGAACTAGCGGGTGCCTCTAGCACAGATACGCAGTATTTT.

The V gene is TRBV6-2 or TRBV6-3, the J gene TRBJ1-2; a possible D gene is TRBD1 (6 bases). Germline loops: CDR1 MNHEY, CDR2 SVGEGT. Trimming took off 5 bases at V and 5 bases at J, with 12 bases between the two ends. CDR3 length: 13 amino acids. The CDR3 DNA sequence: TGTGCCAGCAGTCGTCGGACAGATTATGGCTACACCTTC. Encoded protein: CASSRRTDYGYTF.

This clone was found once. CDR3 in DNA: TGTGCCAGCAGACTCACGCCGGTCCCCGACACCGGGGAGCTGTTTTTT. Translating it yields CASRLTPVPDTGELFF. J is TRBJ2-2 and V is TRBV2, with D unclear. Looked up from germline, CDR1 is SNHLY and CDR2 is FYNNEI. This CDR3 contains 16 residues. Trimming took off 6 bases at V and 3 bases at J, with 17 bases between the two ends.

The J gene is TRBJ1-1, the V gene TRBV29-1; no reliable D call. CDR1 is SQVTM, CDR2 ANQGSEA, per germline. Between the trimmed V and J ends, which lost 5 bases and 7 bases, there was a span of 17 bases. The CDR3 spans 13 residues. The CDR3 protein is CSVRNTMNYEAFF. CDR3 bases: TGCAGCGTTCGAAACACGATGAATTATGAAGCTTTCTTT.

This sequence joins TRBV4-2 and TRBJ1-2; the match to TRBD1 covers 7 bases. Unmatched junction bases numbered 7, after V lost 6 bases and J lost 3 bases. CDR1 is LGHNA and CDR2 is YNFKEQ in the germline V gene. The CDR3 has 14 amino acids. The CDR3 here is CASRQSQGDYGYTF. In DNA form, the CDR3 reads TGTGCCAGCAGACAGAGCCAGGGGGACTATGGCTACACCTTC.

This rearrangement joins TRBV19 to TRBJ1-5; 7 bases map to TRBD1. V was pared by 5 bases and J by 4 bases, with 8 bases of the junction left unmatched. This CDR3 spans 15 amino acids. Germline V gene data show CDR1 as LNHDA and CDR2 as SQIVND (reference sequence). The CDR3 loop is CASSAEGAANQPQHF. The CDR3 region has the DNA TGTGCCAGTAGTGCTGAGGGGGCAGCTAATCAGCCCCAGCATTTT.

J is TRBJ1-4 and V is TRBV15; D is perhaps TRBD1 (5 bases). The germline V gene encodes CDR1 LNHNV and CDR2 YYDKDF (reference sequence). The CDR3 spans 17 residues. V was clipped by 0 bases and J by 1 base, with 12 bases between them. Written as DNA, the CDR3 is TGTGCCACCAGCAGAGATCTGGGGCTTGAAACTAATGAAAAACTGTTTTTT. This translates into CATSRDLGLETNEKLFF. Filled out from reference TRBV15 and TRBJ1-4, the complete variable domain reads DAMVIQNPRYQVTQFGKPVTLSCSQTLNHNVMYWYQQKSSQAPKLLFHYYDKDFNNEADTPDNFQSRRPNTSFCFLDIRSPGLGDTAMYLCATSRDLGLETNEKLFFGSGTQLSVL.

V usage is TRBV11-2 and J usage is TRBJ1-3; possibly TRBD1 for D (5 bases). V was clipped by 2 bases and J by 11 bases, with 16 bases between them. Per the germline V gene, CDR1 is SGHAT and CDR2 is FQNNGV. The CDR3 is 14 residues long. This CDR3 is CASSLILPVGAIYF. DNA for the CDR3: TGTGCCAGCAGCTTAATTCTCCCCGTAGGGGCCATATATTTT.

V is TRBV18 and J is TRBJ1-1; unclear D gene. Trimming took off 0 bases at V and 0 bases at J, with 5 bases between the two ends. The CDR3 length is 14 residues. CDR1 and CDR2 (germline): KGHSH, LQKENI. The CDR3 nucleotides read TGTGCCAGCTCACCACCGCACTTGAACACTGAAGCTTTCTTT. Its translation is CASSPPHLNTEAFF.

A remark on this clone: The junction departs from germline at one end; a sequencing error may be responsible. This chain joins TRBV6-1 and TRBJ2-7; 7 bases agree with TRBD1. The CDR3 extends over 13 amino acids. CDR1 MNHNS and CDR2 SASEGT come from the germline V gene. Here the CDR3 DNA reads TGTGCCAGCGGTGACAGGGTCACTTCCGAGCAGTACTTC. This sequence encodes CASGDRVTSEQYF.